This TCR beta chain came from a study of T cell repertoires in cytomegalovirus infection. Turning to the study itself: TCR beta signatures that were public indicated CMV infection and matching HLA type.

Comments on this clonotype: Its specificity is unknown.

MiXCR, applied by TCRdb to the reads, yields one record per CDR3 protein. The data contain 200,000 to 250,000 distinct CDR3 sequences, over 20% of them singletons. CDR3 length: 15 residues. The germline gives CDR1 LNHDA, CDR2 SQIVND (reference sequence). J gave up 7 bases and V 3 bases, and 6 bases lay outside the gene matches. Findings of the study overall: CMV-specific HLA-C-restricted TCR beta clonotypes dominated the ex vivo response.

This TCR was sampled from a human donor in good health (CMV status not recorded). Some clones in this sample may be carry-over from other donors' samples. The rearrangement uses TRBV19 and TRBJ2-2, with 9 nucleotides matching TRBD2. The sequenced sample was CD8+ T cells from PBMCs. In nucleotides, the CDR3 is TGTGCCAGTAGTATGGGCCTAGCGGGGATCGGGGAGCTGTTTTTT. Translation: CASSMGLAGIGELFF.